The text below deals with one TCR beta chain. This sample is part of a study of blood T cell repertoires in COVID-19. Study details: The analysed material was cDNA or gDNA that came from T cells, B-cell-depleted T cells, or PBMCs.

Study processing details: Reference gene primer amplification yielded estimated nucleated cell counts. The protocol was immunoSEQ multiplex PCR, while the TCRdb copy is restricted to in-frame clones and leaves out a portion. D and trimming were read from the DNA, whereas the V and J calls and clone size are those reported in that table. The data show some 220,000 clones, nearly 95% seen once. The J segment lost 6 bases and the V segment lost 1 base, leaving 2 bases of the junction unmatched. This CDR3 comprises 13 residues. This chain uses TRBV12-3 or TRBV12-4 with TRBJ1-2; 7 bases map to TRBD1. Sequencing was carried out using peripheral blood. The origin of this receptor is a man aged 25 to 45 with COVID-19, enrolled during active disease. In DNA, the CDR3 is TGTGCCAGCAGTTTAGGAGGGGGCGATGGCTACACCTTC. Its protein is CASSLGGGDGYTF.